This T cell receptor (beta chain) originates from a study of response to subunit inactivated influenza vaccine. V shed 2 bases and J shed 5 bases, with 15 bases lying between them. The CDR3 contains 15 residues. Germline V gene lookup returns CDR1 MNHEY and CDR2 SVGEGT. TCRdb passed the RT-PCR reads through MiXCR, listing each CDR3 protein once. The sample contains about 540,000 distinct CDR3 sequences, approximately 22% of which appear only once. These records were also assigned to another study, of T cells expressing NK-cell markers. From that paper: UMIs accompanied the 5'RACE template switching by which TCR beta cDNA was made. For several experiments, T cell sorting was restricted to the alpha-beta TCR population by means of an anti-gamma-delta TCR antibody. More than 5 donors showed dominant NKG2C+ clonotypes comprising about 1.0-7.5% of their CD8+ T cells.

The chain is built from TRBV6-2 or TRBV6-3 and TRBJ2-5; D is perhaps TRBD2 (6 bases). The material sequenced was CD4+ T cells sorted from PBMCs, taken 11 to 12 days after vaccination. The receptor's source is a man aged 50-60 years who received an inactivated influenza vaccine. For the CDR3, the DNA is TGTGCCAGCAGTTACCGTCTTGGGGGGTCGGAGACCCAGTACTTC. This encodes CASSYRLGGSETQYF.